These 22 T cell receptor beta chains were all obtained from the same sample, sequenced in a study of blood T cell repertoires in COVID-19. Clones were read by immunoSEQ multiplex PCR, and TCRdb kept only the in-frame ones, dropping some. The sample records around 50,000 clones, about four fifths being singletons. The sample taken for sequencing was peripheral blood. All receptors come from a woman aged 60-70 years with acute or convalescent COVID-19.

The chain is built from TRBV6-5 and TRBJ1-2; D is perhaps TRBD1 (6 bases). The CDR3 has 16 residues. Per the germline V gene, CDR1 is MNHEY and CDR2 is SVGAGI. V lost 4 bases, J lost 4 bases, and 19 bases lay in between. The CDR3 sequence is CASSSIQGQPLYGYTF. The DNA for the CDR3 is TGTGCCAGCAGTTCCATCCAAGGACAGCCCCTCTATGGCTACACCTTC.

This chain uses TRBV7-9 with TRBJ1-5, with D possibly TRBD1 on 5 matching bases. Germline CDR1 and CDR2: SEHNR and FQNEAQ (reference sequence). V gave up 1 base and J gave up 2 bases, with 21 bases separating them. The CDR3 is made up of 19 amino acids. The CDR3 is CASSLDHGGSVAGNQPQHF. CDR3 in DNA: TGTGCCAGCAGCTTAGATCACGGGGGTTCCGTGGCCGGCAATCAGCCCCAGCATTTT.

CDR3 in amino acids: CASGLDPGTGGQPQHF. For the CDR3, the DNA is TGTGCTAGTGGTTTGGACCCCGGGACAGGGGGACAGCCCCAGCATTTT. The rearrangement uses TRBV12-5 and TRBJ1-5; 11 nucleotides agree with TRBD1. Germline V lookup: CDR1 LGHNT, CDR2 FRNRAP. The CDR3 runs to 16 residues. After removal of 1 base from V and 7 bases from J, the junction contained 6 bases not matched to a gene. The whole variable domain, remainder taken from reference TRBV12-5 and TRBJ1-5, is DARVTQTPRHKVTEMGQEVTMRCQPILGHNTVFWYRQTMMQGLELLAYFRNRAPLDDSGMPKDRFSAEMPDATLATLKIQPSEPRDSAVYFCASGLDPGTGGQPQHFGDGTRLSIL.

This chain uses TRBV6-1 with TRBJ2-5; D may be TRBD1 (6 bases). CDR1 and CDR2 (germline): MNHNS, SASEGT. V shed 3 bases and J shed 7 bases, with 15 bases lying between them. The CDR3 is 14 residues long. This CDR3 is CASSETGLRPTQYF. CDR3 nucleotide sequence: TGTGCCAGCAGTGAGACAGGCCTACGTCCGACCCAGTACTTC.

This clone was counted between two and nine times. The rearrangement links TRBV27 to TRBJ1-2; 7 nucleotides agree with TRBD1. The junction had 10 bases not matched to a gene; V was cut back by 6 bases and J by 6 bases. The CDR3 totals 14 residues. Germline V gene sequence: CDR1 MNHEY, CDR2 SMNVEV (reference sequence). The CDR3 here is CASRSADREDGYTF. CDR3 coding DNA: TGTGCCAGCAGGAGTGCCGACAGGGAGGATGGCTACACCTTC.

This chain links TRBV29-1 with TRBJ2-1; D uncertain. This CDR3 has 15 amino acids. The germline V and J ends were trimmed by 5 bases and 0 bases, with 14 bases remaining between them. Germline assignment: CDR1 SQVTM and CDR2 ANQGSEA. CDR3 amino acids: CSVPASWSSYNEQFF. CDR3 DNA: TGCAGCGTTCCGGCAAGTTGGAGCTCCTACAATGAGCAGTTCTTC.

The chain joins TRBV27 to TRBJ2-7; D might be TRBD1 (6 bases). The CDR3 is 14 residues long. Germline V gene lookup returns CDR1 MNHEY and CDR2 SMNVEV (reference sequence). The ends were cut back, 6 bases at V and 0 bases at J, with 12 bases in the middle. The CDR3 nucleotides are TGTGCCAGCAGGCAGAGCAGGGGCTCCTACGAGCAGTACTTC. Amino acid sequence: CASRQSRGSYEQYF.

The CDR3 spells CASRLGGEQFF. CDR3 nucleotides: TGTGCCAGCAGACTCGGGGGTGAGCAGTTCTTC. The J gene is TRBJ2-1, the V gene TRBV18, with TRBD2 as a possible D gene (6 bases). The CDR3 consists of 11 residues. V dropped 8 bases and J dropped 9 bases, with 11 bases sitting between them. Looked up from germline, CDR1 is KGHSH and CDR2 is LQKENI.

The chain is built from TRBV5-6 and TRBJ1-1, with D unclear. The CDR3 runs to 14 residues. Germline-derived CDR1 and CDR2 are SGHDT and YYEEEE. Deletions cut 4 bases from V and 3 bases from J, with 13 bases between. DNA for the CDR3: TGTGCCAGCAGCGGATGGCCGGCGGACACTGAAGCTTTCTTT. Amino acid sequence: CASSGWPADTEAFF.

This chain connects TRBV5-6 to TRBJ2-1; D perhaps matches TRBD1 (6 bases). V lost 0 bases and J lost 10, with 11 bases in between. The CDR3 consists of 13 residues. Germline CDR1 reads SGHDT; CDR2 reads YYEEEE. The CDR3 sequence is CASSLVGTGEQFF. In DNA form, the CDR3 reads TGTGCCAGCAGCTTGGTCGGAACAGGGGAGCAGTTCTTC.

CDR3 residues: CASSVDSVETQYF. In DNA, the CDR3 is TGTGCCAGCTCAGTTGACTCTGTGGAGACCCAGTACTTC. This chain links TRBV18 with TRBJ2-5; D is unclear. This CDR3 has 13 amino acids. V lost 5 bases to trimming and J lost 5 bases, with 12 bases between them. Germline V gene lookup returns CDR1 KGHSH and CDR2 LQKENI.

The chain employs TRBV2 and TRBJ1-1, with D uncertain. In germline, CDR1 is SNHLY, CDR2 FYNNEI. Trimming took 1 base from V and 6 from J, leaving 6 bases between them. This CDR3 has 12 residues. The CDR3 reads CASSEVPAEAFF. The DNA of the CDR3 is TGTGCCAGCAGTGAAGTCCCCGCTGAAGCTTTCTTT.

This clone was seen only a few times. As DNA, the CDR3 is TGTGCCAGCTCTAGGGGTTACAATGAGCAGTTCTTC. Amino acid sequence: CASSRGYNEQFF. The V and J genes are TRBV6-5 and TRBJ2-1; the D gene is possibly TRBD1 (5 bases). The CDR3 spans 12 residues. Germline values: CDR1 MNHEY, CDR2 SVGAGI. The V and J ends lost 8 bases and 4 bases respectively, with 9 bases between them.

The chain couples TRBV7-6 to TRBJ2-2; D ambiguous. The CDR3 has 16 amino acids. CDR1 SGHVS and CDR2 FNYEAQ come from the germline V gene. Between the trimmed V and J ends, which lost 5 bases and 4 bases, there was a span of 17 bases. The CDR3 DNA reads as TGTGCCAGCAGCCCGGTTTCGGCGGCAAGCACCGGGGAGCTGTTTTTT. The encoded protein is CASSPVSAASTGELFF.

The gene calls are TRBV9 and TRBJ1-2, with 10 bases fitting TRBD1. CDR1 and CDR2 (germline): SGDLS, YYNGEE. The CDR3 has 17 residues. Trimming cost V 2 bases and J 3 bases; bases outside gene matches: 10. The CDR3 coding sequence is TGTGCCAGCAGCGTCTCGGGGACAGGGGTGGGTGACTATGGCTACACCTTC. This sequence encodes CASSVSGTGVGDYGYTF.

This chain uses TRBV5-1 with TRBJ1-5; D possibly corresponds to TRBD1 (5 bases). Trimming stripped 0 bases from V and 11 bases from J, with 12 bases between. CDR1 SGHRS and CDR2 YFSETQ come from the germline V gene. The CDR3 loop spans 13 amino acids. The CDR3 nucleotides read TGCGCCAGCAGCTTGGAGGCAGGGCGGACCCAGCATTTT. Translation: CASSLEAGRTQHF.

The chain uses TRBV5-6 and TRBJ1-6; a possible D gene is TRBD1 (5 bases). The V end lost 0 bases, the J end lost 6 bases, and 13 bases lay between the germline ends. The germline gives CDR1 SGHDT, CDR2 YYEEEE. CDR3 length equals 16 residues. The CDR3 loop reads CASSLAAGPGNSPLHF. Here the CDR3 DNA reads TGTGCCAGCAGCTTGGCCGCAGGGCCGGGTAATTCACCCCTCCACTTT. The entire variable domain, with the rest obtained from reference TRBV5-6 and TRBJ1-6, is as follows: DAGVTQSPTHLIKTRGQQVTLRCSPKSGHDTVSWYQQALGQGPQFIFQYYEEEERQRGNFPDRFSGHQFPNYSSELNVNALLLGDSALYLCASSLAAGPGNSPLHFGNGTRLTVT.

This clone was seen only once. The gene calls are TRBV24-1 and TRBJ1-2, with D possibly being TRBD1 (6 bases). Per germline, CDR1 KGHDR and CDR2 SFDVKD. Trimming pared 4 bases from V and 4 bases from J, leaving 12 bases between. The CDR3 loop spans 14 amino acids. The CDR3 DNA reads TGTGCCACCAGTGACGACAGGACCCCCTATGGCTACACCTTC. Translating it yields CATSDDRTPYGYTF.

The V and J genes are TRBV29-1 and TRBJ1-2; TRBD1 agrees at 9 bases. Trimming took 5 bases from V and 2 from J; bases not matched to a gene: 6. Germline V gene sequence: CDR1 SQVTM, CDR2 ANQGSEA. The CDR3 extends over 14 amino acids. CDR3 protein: CSVPTGGLNYGYTF. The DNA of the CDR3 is TGCAGCGTTCCTACAGGGGGCCTCAACTATGGCTACACCTTC.

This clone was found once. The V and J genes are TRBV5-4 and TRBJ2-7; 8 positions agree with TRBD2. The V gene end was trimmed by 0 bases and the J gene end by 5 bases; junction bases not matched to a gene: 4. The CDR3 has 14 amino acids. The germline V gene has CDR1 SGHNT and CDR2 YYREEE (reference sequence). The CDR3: CASSLVAGGHEQYF. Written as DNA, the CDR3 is TGTGCCAGCAGCTTGGTGGCGGGGGGCCACGAGCAGTACTTC.

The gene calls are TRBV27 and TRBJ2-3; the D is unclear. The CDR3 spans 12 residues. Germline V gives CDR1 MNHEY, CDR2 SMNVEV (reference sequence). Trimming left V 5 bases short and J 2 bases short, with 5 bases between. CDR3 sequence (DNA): TGTGCCAGCAGTCCAAACACAGATACGCAGTATTTT. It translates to CASSPNTDTQYF.

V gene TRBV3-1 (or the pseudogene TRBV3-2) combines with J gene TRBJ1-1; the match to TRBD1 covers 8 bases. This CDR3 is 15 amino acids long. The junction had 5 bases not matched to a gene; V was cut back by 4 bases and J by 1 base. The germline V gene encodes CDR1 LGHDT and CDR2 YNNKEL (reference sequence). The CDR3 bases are TGTGCCAGCAGCCCACGTGGGACAGGGAACACTGAAGCTTTCTTT. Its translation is CASSPRGTGNTEAFF.